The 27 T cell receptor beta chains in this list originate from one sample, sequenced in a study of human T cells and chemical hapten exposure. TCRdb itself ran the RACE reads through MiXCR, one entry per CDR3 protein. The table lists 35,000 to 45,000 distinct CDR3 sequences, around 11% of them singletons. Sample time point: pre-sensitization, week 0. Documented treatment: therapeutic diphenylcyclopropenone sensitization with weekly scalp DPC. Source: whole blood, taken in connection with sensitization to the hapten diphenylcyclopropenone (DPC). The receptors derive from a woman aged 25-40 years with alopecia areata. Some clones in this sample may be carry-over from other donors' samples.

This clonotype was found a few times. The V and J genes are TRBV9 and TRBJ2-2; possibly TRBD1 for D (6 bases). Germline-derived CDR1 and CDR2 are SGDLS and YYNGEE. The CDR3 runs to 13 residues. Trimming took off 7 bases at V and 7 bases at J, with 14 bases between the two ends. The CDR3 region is CASRMGADGELFF. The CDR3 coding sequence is TGTGCCAGCCGAATGGGGGCCGACGGGGAGCTGTTTTTT.

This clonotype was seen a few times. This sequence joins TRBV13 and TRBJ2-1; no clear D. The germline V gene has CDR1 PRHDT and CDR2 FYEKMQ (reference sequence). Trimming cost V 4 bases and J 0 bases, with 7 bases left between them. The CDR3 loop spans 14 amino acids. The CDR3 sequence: CASSSRSSYNEQFF. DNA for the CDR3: TGTGCCAGCAGCTCGAGGAGCTCCTACAATGAGCAGTTCTTC.

The CDR3: CASSPLSKSTDTQYF. The CDR3 DNA reads TGTGCCAGCTCACCACTTAGCAAGTCCACCGATACGCAGTATTTT. V and J are TRBV18 and TRBJ2-3; no clear D. V lost 1 base and J 6 bases, leaving 14 bases between the germline ends. The length of the CDR3 is 15 residues. In germline, CDR1 is KGHSH, CDR2 LQKENI.

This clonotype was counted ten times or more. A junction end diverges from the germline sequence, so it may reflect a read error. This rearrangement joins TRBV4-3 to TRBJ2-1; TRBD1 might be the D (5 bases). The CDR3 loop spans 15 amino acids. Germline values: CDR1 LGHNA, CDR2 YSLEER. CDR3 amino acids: CASSQKPHQGLVPSF. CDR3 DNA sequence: TGCGCCAGCAGCCAGAAGCCCCATCAGGGCCTTGTACCTTCCTTC.

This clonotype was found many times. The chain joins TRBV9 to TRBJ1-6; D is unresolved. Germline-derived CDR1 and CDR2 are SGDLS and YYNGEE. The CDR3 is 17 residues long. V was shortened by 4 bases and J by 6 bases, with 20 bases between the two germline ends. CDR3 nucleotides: TGTGCCAGCAGCCCTACCCGAGGTGTTGAGGGTAATTCACCCCTCCACTTT. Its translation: CASSPTRGVEGNSPLHF.

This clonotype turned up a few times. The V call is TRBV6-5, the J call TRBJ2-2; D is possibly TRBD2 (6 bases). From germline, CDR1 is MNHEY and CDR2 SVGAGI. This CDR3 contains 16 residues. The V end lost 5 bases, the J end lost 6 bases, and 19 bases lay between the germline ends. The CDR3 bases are TGTGCCAGCAGTCTTTCTAGCGTAATCCCCCCCGGGGAGCTGTTTTTT. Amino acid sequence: CASSLSSVIPPGELFF.

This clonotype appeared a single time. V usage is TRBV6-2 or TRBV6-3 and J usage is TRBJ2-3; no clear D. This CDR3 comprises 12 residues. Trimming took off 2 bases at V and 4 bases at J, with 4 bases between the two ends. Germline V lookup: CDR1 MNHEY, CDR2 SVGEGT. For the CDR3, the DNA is TGTGCCAGCAGTTACCTGTCAGATACGCAGTATTTT. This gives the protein CASSYLSDTQYF.

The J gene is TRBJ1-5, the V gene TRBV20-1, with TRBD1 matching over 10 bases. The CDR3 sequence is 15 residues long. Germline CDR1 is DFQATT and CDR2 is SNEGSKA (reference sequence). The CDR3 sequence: CSAGTGEKGNQPQHF. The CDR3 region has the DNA TGCAGCGCTGGGACAGGGGAGAAGGGCAATCAGCCCCAGCATTTT.

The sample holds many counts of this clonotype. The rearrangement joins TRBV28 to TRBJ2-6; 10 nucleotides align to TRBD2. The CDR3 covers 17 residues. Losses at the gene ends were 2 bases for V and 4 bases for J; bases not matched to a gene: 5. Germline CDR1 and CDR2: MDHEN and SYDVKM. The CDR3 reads CASSLGAGGAGANVLTF. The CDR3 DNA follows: TGTGCCAGCAGTTTAGGAGCGGGAGGGGCAGGGGCCAACGTCCTGACTTTC. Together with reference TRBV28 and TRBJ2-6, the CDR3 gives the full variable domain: DVKVTQSSRYLVKRTGEKVFLECVQDMDHENMFWYRQDPGLGLRLIYFSYDVKMKEKGDIPEGYSVSREKKERFSLILESASTNQTSMYLCASSLGAGGAGANVLTFGAGSRLTVL.

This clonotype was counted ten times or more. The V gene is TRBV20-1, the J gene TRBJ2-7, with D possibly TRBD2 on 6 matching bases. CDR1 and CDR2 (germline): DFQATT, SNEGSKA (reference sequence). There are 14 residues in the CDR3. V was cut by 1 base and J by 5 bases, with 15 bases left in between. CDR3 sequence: CSARGTGTGDEQYF. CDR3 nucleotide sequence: TGCAGTGCTAGAGGGACTGGGACTGGGGACGAGCAGTACTTC.

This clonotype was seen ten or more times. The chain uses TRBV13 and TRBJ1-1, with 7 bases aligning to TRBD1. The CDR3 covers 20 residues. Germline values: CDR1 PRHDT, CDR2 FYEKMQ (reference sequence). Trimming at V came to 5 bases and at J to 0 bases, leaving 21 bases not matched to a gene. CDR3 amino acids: CASSLLTKTGPPKMNTEAFF. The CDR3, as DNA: TGTGCCAGCAGCCTCCTCACCAAGACAGGGCCCCCTAAAATGAACACTGAAGCTTTCTTT.

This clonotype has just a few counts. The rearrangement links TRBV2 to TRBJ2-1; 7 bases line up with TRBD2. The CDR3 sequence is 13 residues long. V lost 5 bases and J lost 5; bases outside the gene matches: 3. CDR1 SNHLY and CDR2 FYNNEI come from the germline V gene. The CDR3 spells CASSRDYNNEQFF. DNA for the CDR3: TGTGCCAGCAGTCGGGACTATAACAATGAGCAGTTCTTC.

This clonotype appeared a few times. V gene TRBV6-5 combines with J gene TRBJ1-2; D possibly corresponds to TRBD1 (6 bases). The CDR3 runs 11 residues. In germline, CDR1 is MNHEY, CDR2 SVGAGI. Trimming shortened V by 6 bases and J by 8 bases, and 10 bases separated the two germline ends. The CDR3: CASRQGQGYTF. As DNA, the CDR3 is TGTGCCAGCAGACAGGGACAAGGCTACACCTTC.

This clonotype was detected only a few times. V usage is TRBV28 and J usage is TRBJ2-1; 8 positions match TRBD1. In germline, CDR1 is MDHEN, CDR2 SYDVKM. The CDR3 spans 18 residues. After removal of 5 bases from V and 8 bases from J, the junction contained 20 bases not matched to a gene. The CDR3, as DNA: TGTGCCAGCAGTCTATTGACACAGGGGGATTCCCGGATGGATGAGCAGTTCTTC. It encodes CASSLLTQGDSRMDEQFF. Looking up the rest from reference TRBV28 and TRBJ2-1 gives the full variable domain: DVKVTQSSRYLVKRTGEKVFLECVQDMDHENMFWYRQDPGLGLRLIYFSYDVKMKEKGDIPEGYSVSREKKERFSLILESASTNQTSMYLCASSLLTQGDSRMDEQFFGPGTRLTVL.

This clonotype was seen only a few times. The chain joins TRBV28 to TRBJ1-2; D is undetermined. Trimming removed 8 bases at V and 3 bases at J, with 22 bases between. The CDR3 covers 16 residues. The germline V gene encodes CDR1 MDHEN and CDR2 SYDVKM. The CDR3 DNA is TGTGCCAGCCGCAATGTCGGGTCCTGGACGGACTATGGCTACACCTTC. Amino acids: CASRNVGSWTDYGYTF.

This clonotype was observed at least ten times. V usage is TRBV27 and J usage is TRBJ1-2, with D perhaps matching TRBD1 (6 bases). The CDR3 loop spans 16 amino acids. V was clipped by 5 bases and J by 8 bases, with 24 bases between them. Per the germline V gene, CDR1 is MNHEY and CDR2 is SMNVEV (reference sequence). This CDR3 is CASSPTGTRGSGGYTF. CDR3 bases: TGTGCCAGCAGTCCCACGGGCACCAGGGGTTCAGGGGGCTACACCTTC.

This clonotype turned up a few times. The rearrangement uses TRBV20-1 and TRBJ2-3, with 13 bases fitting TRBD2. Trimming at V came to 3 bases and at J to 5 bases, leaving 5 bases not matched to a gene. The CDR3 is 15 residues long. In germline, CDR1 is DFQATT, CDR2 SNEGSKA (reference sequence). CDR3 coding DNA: TGCAGTGCTAGCCTCACTAGCGGGAGGGGAGATACGCAGTATTTT. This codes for CSASLTSGRGDTQYF.

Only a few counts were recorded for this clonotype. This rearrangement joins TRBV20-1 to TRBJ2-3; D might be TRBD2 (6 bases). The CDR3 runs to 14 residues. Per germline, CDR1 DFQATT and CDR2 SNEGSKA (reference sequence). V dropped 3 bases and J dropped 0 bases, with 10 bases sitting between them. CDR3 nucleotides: TGCAGTGCTAGCGGCGGGGCGAGCACAGATACGCAGTATTTT. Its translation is CSASGGASTDTQYF.

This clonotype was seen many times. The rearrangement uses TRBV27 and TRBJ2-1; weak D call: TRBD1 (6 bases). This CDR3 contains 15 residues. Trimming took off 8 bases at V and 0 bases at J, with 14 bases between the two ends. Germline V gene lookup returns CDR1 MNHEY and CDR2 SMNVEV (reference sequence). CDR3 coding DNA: TGTGCCAGCGGCTACTTAGGGGGCTCCTACAATGAGCAGTTCTTC. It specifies CASGYLGGSYNEQFF.

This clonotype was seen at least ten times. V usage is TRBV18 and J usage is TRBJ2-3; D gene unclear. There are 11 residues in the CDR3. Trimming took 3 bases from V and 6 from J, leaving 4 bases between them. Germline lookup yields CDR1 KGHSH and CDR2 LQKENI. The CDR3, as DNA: TGTGCCAGCTCACCGGGGGATACGCAGTATTTT. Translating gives CASSPGDTQYF. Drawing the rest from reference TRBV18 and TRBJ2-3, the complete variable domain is NAGVMQNPRHLVRRRGQEARLRCSPMKGHSHVYWYRQLPEEGLKFMVYLQKENIIDESGMPKERFSAEFPKEGPSILRIQQVVRGDSAAYFCASSPGDTQYFGPGTRLTVL.

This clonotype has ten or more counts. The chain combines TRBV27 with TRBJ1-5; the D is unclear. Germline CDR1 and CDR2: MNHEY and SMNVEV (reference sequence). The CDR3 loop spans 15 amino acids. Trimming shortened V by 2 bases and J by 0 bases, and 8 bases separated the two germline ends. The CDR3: CASSLIPYSNQPQHF. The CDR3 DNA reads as TGTGCCAGCAGTTTAATCCCTTATAGCAATCAGCCCCAGCATTTT.

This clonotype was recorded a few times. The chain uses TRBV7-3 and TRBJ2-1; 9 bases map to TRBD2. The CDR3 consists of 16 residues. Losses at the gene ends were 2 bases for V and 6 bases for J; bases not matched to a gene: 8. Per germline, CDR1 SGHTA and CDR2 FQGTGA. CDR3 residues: CASSLRPSGTVNEQFF. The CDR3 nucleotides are TGTGCCAGCAGCTTACGCCCTAGCGGGACGGTCAATGAGCAGTTCTTC.

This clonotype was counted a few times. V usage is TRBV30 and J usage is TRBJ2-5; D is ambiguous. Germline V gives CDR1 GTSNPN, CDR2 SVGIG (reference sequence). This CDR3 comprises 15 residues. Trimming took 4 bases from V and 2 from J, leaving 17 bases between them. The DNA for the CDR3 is TGTGCCTGGAAGAGTGTGGATGGGATTCAAGAGACCCAGTACTTC. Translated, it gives CAWKSVDGIQETQYF. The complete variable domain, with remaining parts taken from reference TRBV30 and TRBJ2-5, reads SQTIHQWPATLVQPVGSPLSLECTVEGTSNPNLYWYRQAAGRGLQLLFYSVGIGQISSEVPQNLSASRPQDRQFILSSKKLLLSDSGFYLCAWKSVDGIQETQYFGPGTRLLVL.

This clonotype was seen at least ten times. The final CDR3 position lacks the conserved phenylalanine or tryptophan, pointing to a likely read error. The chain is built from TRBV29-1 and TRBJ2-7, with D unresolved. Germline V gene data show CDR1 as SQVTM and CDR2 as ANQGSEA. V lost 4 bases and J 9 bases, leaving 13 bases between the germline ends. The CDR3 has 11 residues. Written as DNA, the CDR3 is TGCAGCGTTGGTGTCGCCCAAGGGCAGTACCTC. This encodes CSVGVAQGQYL.

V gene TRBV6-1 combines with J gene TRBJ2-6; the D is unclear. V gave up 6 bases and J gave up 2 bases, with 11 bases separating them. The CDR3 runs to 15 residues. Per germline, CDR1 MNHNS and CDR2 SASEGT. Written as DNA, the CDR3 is TGTGCCAGCAGAGAGTCAGGAGCTGGGGCCAACGTCCTGACTTTC. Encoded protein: CASRESGAGANVLTF.

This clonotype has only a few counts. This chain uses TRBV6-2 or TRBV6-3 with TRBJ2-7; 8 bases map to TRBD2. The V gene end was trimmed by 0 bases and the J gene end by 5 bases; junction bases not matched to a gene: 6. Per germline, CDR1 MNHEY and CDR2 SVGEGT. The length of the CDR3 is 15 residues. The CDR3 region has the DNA TGTGCCAGCAGTTACTCCTTCGGGAGGGGAAACGAGCAGTACTTC. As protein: CASSYSFGRGNEQYF.

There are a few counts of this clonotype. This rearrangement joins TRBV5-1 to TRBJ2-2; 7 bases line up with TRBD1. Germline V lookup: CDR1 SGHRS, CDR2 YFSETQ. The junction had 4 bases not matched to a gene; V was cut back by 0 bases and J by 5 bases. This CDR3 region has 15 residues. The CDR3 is CASSLGTGLTGELFF. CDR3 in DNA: TGCGCCAGCAGCTTGGGGACAGGACTTACCGGGGAGCTGTTTTTT.